This TCR beta chain was sequenced in a study of metastatic and nonmetastatic thyroid tumors. TCRdb reprocessed the PCR reads using MiXCR. Of more than 20,000 clones listed, 10% to 15% are singletons. Per the germline V gene, CDR1 is MDHEN and CDR2 is SYDVKM. The CDR3 sequence is 14 residues long. After removal of 5 bases from V and 3 bases from J, the junction contained 4 bases not matched to a gene. Patients were all untreated before their thyroid surgery. This clone was recorded at least ten times. The specimen was blood. The TCR originated in a female donor with papillary thyroid cancer or a benign thyroid nodule (not recorded which). Some clones in this sample may be carry-over from other donors' samples. V and J are TRBV28 and TRBJ1-2, with 9 bases matching TRBD1. This chain's CDR3 is CASSTRQGDYGYTF. The CDR3 bases are TGTGCCAGCAGTACCAGACAGGGGGACTATGGCTACACCTTC.